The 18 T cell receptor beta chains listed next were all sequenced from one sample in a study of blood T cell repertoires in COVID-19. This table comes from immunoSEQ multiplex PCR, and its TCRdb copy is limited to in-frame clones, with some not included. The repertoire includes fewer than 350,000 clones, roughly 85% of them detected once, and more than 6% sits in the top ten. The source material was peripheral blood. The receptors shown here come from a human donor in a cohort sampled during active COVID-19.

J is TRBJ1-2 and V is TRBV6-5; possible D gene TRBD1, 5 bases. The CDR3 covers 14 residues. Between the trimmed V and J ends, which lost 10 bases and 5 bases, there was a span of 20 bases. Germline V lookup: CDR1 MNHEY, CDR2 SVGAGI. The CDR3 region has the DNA TGTGCCATACACAGTTGGGGCGAGGTTTATGGCTACACCTTC. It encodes CAIHSWGEVYGYTF.

CDR3 nucleotide sequence: TGCAGCGTTGTATTCAGCTATGGCTACACCTTC. Protein: CSVVFSYGYTF. The J gene is TRBJ1-2, the V gene TRBV29-1; D call uncertain. Between the trimmed V and J ends, which lost 4 bases and 4 bases, there was a span of 7 bases. There are 11 residues in the CDR3. The germline CDR1 and CDR2 sequences are SQVTM and ANQGSEA. The full variable domain, completed using reference TRBV29-1 and TRBJ1-2, is SAVISQKPSRDICQRGTSLTIQCQVDSQVTMMFWYRQQPGQSLTLIATANQGSEATYESGFVIDKFPISRPNLTFSTLTVSNMSPEDSSIYLCSVVFSYGYTFGSGTRLTVV.

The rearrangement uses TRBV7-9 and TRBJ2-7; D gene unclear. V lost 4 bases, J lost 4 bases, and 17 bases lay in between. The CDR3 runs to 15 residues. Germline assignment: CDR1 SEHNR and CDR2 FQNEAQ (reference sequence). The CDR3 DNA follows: TGTGCCAGCAGCTCGATGCCAGGTCCGGCGTACGAGCAGTACTTC. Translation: CASSSMPGPAYEQYF.

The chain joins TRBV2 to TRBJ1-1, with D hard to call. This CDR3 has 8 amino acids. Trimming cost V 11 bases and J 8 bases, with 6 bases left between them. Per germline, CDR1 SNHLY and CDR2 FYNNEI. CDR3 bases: TGTGCCGCGTTAGAAGCTTTCTTT. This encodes CAALEAFF. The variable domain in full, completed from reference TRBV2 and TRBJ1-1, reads EPEVTQTPSHQVTQMGQEVILRCVPISNHLYFYWYRQILGQKVEFLVSFYNNEISEKSEIFDDQFSVERPDGSNFTLKIRSTKLEDSAMYFCAALEAFFGQGTRLTVV.

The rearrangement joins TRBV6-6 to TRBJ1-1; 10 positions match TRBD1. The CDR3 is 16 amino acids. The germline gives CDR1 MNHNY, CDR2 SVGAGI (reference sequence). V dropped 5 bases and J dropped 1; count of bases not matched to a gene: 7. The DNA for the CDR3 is TGTGCCAGCAGTACGGGGACAGGGGTAAAGAACACTGAAGCTTTCTTT. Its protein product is CASSTGTGVKNTEAFF.

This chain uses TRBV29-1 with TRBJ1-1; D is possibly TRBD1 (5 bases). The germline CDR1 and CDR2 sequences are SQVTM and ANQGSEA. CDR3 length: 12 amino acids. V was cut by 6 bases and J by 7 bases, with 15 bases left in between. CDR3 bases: TGCAGCGTACCCCCGACAGAGAGTGAAGCTTTCTTT. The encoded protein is CSVPPTESEAFF.

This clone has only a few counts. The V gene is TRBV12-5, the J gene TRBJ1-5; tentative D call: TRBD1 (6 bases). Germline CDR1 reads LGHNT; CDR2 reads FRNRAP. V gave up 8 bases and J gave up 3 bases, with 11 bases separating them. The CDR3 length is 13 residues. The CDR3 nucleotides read TGTGCTAGTAAGGGGACATCCAATCAGCCCCAGCATTTT. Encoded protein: CASKGTSNQPQHF.

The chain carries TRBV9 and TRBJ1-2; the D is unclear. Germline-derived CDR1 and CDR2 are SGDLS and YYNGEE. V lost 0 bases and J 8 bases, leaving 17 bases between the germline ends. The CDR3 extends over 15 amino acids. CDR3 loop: CASSVGAPIEHGYTF. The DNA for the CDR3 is TGTGCCAGCAGCGTAGGGGCCCCAATAGAGCACGGCTACACCTTC. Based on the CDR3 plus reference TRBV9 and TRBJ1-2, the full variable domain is DSGVTQTPKHLITATGQRVTLRCSPRSGDLSVYWYQQSLDQGLQFLIQYYNGEERAKGNILERFSAQQFPDLHSELNLSSLELGDSALYFCASSVGAPIEHGYTFGSGTRLTVV.

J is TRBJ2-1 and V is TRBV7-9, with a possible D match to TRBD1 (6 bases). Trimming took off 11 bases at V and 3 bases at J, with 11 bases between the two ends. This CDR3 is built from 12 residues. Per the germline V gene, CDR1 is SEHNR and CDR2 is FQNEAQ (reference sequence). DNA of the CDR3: TGTGCCTCCAGGGGAGACTACAATGAGCAGTTCTTC. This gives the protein CASRGDYNEQFF.

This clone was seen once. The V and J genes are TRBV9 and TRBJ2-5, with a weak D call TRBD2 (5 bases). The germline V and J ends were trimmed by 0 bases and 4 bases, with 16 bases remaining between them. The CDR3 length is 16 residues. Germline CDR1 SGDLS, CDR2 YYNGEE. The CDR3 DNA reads TGTGCCAGCAGCGTAGCAGGTACCCGGGGTGGAGAGACCCAGTACTTC. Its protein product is CASSVAGTRGGETQYF.

CDR3 loop: CATSRGPGTDTQYF. The DNA for the CDR3 is TGTGCCACCAGCAGAGGTCCGGGGACAGATACGCAGTATTTT. This rearrangement joins TRBV15 to TRBJ2-3; possibly TRBD2 for D (5 bases). V lost 1 base and J 3 bases, leaving 8 bases between the germline ends. This CDR3 spans 14 amino acids. Looked up from germline, CDR1 is LNHNV and CDR2 is YYDKDF (reference sequence).

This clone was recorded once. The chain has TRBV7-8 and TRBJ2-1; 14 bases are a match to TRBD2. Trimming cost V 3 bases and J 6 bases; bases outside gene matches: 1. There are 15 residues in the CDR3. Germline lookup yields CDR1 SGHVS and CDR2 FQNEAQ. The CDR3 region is CASSFGLAGGNEQFF. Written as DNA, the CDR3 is TGTGCCAGCAGCTTCGGACTAGCGGGGGGCAATGAGCAGTTCTTC.

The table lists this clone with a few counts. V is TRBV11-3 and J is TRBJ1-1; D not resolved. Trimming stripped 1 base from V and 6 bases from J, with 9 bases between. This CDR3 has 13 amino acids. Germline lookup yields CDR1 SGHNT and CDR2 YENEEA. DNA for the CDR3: TGTGCCAGCAGCTTAGTGTCAGCGTCTGAAGCTTTCTTT. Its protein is CASSLVSASEAFF.

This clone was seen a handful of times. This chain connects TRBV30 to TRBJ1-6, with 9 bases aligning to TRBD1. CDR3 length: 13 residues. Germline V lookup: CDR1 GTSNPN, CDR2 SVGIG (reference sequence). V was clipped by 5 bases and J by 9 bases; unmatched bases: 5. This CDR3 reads CAWSGQGFSPLHF. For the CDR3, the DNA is TGTGCCTGGTCGGGACAGGGTTTTTCACCCCTCCACTTT.

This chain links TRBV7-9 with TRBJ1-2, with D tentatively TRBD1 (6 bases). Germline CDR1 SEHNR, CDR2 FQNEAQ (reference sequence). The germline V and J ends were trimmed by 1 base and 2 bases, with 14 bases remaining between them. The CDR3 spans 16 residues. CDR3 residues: CASSLVFGGRNYGYTF. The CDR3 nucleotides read TGTGCCAGCAGCTTAGTTTTCGGGGGGCGGAACTATGGCTACACCTTC.

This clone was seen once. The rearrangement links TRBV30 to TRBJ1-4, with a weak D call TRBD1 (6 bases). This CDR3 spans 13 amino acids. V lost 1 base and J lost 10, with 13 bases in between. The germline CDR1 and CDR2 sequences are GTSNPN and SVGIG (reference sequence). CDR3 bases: TGTGCCTGGAGTGAACAGGGTTATGGAAAACTGTTTTTT. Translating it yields CAWSEQGYGKLFF.

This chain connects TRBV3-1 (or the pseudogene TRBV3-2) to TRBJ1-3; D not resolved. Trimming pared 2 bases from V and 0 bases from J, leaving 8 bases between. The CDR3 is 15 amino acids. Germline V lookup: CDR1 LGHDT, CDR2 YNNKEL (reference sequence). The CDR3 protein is CASSQRRSSGNTIYF. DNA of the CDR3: TGTGCCAGCAGCCAAAGGAGGAGCTCTGGAAACACCATATATTTT.

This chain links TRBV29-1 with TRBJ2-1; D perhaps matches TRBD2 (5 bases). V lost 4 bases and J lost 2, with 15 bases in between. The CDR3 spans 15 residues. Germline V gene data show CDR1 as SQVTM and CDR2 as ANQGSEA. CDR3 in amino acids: CSVGRGRKTYNEQFF. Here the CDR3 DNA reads TGCAGCGTTGGCCGAGGGCGAAAGACCTACAATGAGCAGTTCTTC.